This is a list of T cell receptor beta chains from one sample in a study of cytomegalovirus exposure and HLA in healthy donors. TCRdb's copy holds only in-frame clones and misses some; the assay was immunoSEQ multiplex PCR. Found here are more than 250,000 clones, around 90% of them singletons; the top ten hold roughly 1.2%. The sample was PBMCs. The receptor set was obtained from a woman aged 25 to 39 in good health and CMV-seropositive. Both conserved end residues are part of each CDR3. A D gene is named only where the DNA matches it firmly. Clone sizes are given selectively: once, few, many, or a class where the clone is expanded.

J,size,V,D,CDR3,DNA
TRBJ2-1,-,TRBV30,-,CAWSADSNEQFF,TGTGCCTGGAGTGCGGACTCAAATGAGCAGTTCTTC
TRBJ2-2,-,TRBV13,-,CASSLVASQHTGELFF,TGTGCCAGCAGCTTAGTGGCCAGCCAGCACACCGGGGAGCTGTTTTTT
TRBJ1-2,-,TRBV15,-,CATSTSSVYGYTF,TGTGCCACCAGCACCTCCTCGGTTTATGGCTACACCTTC
TRBJ2-5,-,TRBV4-3,-,CASSRYIMQETQYF,TGCGCCAGCAGCCGCTACATAATGCAAGAGACCCAGTACTTC
TRBJ2-7,-,TRBV4-2,TRBD1,CASSQEGTGTYEQYF,TGTGCCAGCAGCCAAGAGGGGACAGGGACCTACGAGCAGTACTTC
TRBJ1-1,-,TRBV7-2,-,CASSYRGDPEAFF,TGTGCCAGCAGCTATCGAGGGGACCCTGAAGCTTTCTTT
TRBJ2-2,-,TRBV29-1,-,CSVVVDTGELFF,TGCAGCGTTGTTGTGGACACCGGGGAGCTGTTTTTT
TRBJ2-2,-,TRBV7-2,TRBD2,CASSLGGLAVITGELFF,TGTGCCAGCAGCTTAGGAGGGCTAGCGGTTATCACCGGGGAGCTGTTTTTT
TRBJ1-1,few,TRBV28,-,CASSLGFRQGSAEAFF,TGTGCCAGCAGTTTAGGGTTCCGGCAGGGGAGCGCTGAAGCTTTCTTT
TRBJ1-1,few,TRBV28,-,CASSFPYTEAFF,TGTGCCAGCAGTTTCCCTTACACTGAAGCTTTCTTT
TRBJ2-2,-,TRBV15,-,CATSRDGSVTGELFF,TGTGCCACCAGCAGAGACGGGTCGGTAACCGGGGAGCTGTTTTTT
TRBJ1-1,once,TRBV19,-,CASSPRSGTEAFF,TGTGCCAGTAGTCCCCGGTCTGGGACTGAAGCTTTCTTT
TRBJ1-2,-,TRBV19,-,CASSISGNYGYTF,TGTGCCAGTAGTATTTCCGGAAACTATGGCTACACCTTC
TRBJ1-1,-,TRBV14,-,CASSQRVWDTEAFF,TGTGCCAGCAGCCAACGCGTGTGGGACACTGAAGCTTTCTTT